This TCR beta chain stems from a study of regulatory T cells in long-lasting Graves disease (dated by TCRdb to the early 2020s). About the study as a whole: Persistent Graves' disease meant more than 5 years of antithyroid drug treatment with TSH receptor autoantibodies that stayed positive. Persistent Graves' disease patients were compared with newly diagnosed Graves' disease patients by peripheral blood TCR sequencing and RNA sequencing. The study was conducted in China and was registered as a clinical trial. A total of some 33 samples were covered by TCR sequencing, comprising around 13 persistent and 20 or so newly diagnosed Graves' disease patients. Antithyroid drugs had been taken for about 9.7 years on average by persistent Graves' disease patients in the clinical cohort. General conclusions and limits of the study: As a limitation, the authors acknowledged that the small sample size may reduce accuracy. Patients with persistent disease shared more public clonotypes (under 3,000) than newly diagnosed patients did (around 1,000). Because the primary lesion, thyroid tissue, could not be accessed, the study looked at peripheral blood alone. Only the TCR beta chain was sequenced and analyzed. Lower TCR Shannon entropy and fewer highly expanded clones were observed in persistent Graves' disease patients than in newly diagnosed patients, which suggested clonal expansion.

This clonotype was counted at least ten times. The antigen this receptor binds is unknown. One base away there is no much larger clone; base qualities are not given. Read against the paper, the sample's time point label means: persistent/refractory GD, antithyroid drugs over 5 years with positive TRAb. For both TCR sequencing and RNA sequencing, RNA was extracted from PBMCs using TRIzol. The diagnosis of Graves' disease followed American Thyroid Association guidelines. Recruitment of patients was carried out at an endocrinology department in Xi'an, China. Each patient gave approximately 9.7 milliliters of peripheral blood, collected in an EDTA anticoagulant tube. Ficoll Paque Plus density gradient separation was used to isolate PBMCs, and no additional T cell sorting was done. An Agilent 2100 Bioanalyzer and agarose gel were used to check RNA quality, while a NanoDrop 2000 measured RNA concentration.

Receptor libraries were prepared by multiplex PCR. Data came from an Illumina HiSeq 4000. CDR3 regions were amplified by Arm-PCR with iRepertoire HTBI primers to construct TCR beta libraries. Before sequencing, the PCR products went through gel purification. The source study handled its data this way. A total of roughly 58 TRBV and 14 TRBJ segments were identified across samples and were used for gene usage analysis of CDR3 amino acid clonotypes. COPE and FqMerger were used to merge the filtered high-quality paired reads into contigs. BLAST was used to align contigs to the IMGT TRBV, TRBD and TRBJ reference genes, and CDR3 was defined following IMGT. Any clonotype with a frequency above 0.1% was classified as a highly expanded clone. Shannon entropy served as the measure of repertoire diversity, while the Gini coefficient captured V-J evenness. A clonotype found in more than one individual was treated as public. Starting from the raw public reads, TCRdb applied fastp trimming at Q25, assembled clones with MiXCR and retained in-frame beta chains. CDR3 protein sequences are deduplicated, and each keeps its most common genes and DNA. None of the V and J calls come from the authors' own analysis; TCRdb made them. The sample table shows 350,000 to 450,000 distinct CDR3 sequences, and around 20% are seen once. 20% of the sample comes from the top ten.

Here the sequenced sample was peripheral blood mononuclear cells (PBMCs), taken when the disease was refractory, from a patient treated with antithyroid drugs. The receptor was isolated from a female donor with Graves disease.

The CDR3 reads as follows: CSAVDRLGSQYF. The nucleotide sequence reads TGCAGTGCCGTGGACAGGCTTGGATCCCAGTACTTC. The chain is encoded by TRBV20-1 joined to TRBJ2-5; the central 7 bases match TRBD1. CDR1 and CDR2 are drawn from the germline V gene (reference sequence): DFQATT, SNEGSKA. Taken from cysteine to phenylalanine, the CDR3 has 12 residues. Only CDR3 DNA is held: 36 bases, read in frame from base 1. Trimming removed 6 bases from V and 9 bases from J; the gene matches leave 10 bases unexplained.